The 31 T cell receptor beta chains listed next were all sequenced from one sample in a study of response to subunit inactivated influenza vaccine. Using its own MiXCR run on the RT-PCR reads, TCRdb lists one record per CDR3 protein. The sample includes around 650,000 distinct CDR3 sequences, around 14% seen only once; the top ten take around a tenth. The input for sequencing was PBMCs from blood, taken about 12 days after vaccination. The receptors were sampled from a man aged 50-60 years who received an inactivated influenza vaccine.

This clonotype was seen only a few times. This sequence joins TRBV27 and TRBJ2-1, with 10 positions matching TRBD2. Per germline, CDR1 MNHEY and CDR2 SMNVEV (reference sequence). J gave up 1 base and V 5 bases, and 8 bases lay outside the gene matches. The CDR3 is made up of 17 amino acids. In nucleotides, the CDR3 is TGTGCCAGCAGTATAACCCTAGCGGGAGTTTCCTACAATGAGCAGTTCTTC. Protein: CASSITLAGVSYNEQFF.

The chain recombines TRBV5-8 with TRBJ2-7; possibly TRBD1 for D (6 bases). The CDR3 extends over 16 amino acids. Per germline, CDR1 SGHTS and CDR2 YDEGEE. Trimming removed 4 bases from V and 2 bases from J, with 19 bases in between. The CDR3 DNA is TGTGCCAGCAGCCCGTACAGGGTAAGAGGGACCTACGAGCAGTACTTC. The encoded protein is CASSPYRVRGTYEQYF.

The CDR3 loop is CASSPSYMNTEAFF. The CDR3 DNA is TGTGCCAGCAGCCCAAGTTATATGAACACTGAAGCTTTCTTT. The chain couples TRBV3-1 to TRBJ1-1; D is uncertain. The CDR3 is 14 amino acids. CDR1 and CDR2 from the germline V gene are LGHDT and YNNKEL (reference sequence). Trimming pared 4 bases from V and 0 bases from J, leaving 9 bases between.

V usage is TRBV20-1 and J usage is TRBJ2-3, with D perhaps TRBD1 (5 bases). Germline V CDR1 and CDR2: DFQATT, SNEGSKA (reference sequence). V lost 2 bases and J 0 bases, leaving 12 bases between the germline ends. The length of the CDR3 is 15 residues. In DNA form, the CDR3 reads TGCAGTGCTAGACGTAGGGGTACTAGCACAGATACGCAGTATTTT. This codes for CSARRRGTSTDTQYF.

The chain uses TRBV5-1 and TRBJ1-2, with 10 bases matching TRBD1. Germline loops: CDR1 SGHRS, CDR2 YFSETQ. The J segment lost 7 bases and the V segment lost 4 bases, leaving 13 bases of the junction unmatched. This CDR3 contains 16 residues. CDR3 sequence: CASSPGGRQGAGGYTF. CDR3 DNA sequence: TGCGCCAGCAGCCCGGGAGGAAGACAGGGGGCGGGTGGCTACACCTTC.

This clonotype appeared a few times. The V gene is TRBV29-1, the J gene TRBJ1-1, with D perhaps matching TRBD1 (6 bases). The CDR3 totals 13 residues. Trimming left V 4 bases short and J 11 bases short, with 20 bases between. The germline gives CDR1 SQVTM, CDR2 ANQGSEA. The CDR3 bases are TGCAGCGTTGTGGGGACAAACCGCGGGAAGGCTTTCTTT. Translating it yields CSVVGTNRGKAFF. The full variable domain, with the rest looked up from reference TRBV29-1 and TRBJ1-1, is SAVISQKPSRDICQRGTSLTIQCQVDSQVTMMFWYRQQPGQSLTLIATANQGSEATYESGFVIDKFPISRPNLTFSTLTVSNMSPEDSSIYLCSVVGTNRGKAFFGQGTRLTVV.

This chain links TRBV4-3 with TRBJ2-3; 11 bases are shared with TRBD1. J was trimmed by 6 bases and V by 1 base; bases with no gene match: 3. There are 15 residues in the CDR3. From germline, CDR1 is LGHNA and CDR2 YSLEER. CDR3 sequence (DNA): TGCGCCAGCAGCCAAGGGGGACAGGGGGTGGATACGCAGTATTTT. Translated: CASSQGGQGVDTQYF.

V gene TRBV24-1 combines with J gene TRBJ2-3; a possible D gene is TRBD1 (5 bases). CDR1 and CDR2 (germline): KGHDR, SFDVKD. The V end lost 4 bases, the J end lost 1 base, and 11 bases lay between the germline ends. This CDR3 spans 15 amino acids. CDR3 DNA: TGTGCCACCAGTGACCCAGGGAAAGGCACAGATACGCAGTATTTT. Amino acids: CATSDPGKGTDTQYF.

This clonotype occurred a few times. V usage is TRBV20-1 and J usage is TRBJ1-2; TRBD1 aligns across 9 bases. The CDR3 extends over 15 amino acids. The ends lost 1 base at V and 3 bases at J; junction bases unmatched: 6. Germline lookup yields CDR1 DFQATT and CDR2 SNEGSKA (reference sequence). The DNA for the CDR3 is TGCAGTGCTAGAGCTCCACAGGGGGCATACTATGGCTACACCTTC. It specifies CSARAPQGAYYGYTF.

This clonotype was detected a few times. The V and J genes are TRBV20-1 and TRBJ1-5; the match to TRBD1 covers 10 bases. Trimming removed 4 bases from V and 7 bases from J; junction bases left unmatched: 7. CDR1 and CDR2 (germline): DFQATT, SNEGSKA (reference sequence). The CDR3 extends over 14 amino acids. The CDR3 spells CSATTGTGEQPQHF. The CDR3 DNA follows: TGCAGTGCTACCACCGGGACAGGGGAACAGCCCCAGCATTTT.

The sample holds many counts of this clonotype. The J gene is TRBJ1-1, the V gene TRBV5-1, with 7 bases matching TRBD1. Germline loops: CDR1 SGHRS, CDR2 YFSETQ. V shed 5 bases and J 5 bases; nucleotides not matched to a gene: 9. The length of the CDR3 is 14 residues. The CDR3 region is CASRYQTGITEAFF. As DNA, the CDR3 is TGCGCCAGCAGATACCAGACAGGGATAACTGAAGCTTTCTTT.

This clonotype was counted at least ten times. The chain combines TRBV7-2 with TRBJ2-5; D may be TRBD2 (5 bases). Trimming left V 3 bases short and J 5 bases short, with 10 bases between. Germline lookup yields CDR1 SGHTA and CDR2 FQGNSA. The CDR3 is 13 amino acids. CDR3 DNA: TGTGCCAGCAGCTTGGAGGTGCGGGAGACCCAGTACTTC. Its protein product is CASSLEVRETQYF.

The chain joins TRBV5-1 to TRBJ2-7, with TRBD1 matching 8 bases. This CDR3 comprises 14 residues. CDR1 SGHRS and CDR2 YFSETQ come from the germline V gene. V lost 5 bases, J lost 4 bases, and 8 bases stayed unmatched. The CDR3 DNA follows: TGCGCCAGCAGGCCTGACAGGGGTGGGTACGAGCAGTACTTC. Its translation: CASRPDRGGYEQYF. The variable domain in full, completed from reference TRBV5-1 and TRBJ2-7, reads KAGVTQTPRYLIKTRGQQVTLSCSPISGHRSVSWYQQTPGQGLQFLFEYFSETQRNKGNFPGRFSGRQFSNSRSEMNVSTLELGDSALYLCASRPDRGGYEQYFGPGTRLTVT.

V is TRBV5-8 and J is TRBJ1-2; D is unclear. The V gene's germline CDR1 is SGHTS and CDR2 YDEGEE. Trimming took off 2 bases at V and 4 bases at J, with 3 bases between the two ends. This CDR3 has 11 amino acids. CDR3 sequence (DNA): TGTGCCAGCAGCTTCCTCTATGGCTACACCTTC. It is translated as CASSFLYGYTF. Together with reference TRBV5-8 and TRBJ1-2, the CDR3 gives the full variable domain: EAGVTQSPTHLIKTRGQQATLRCSPISGHTSVYWYQQALGLGLQFLLWYDEGEERNRGNFPPRFSGRQFPNYSSELNVNALELEDSALYLCASSFLYGYTFGSGTRLTVV.

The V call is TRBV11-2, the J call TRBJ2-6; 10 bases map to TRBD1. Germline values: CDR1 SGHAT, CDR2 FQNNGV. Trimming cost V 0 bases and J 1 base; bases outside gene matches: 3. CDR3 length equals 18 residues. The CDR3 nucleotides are TGTGCCAGCAGCTTAGAGGGGACAGGGGTTTCTGGGGCCAACGTCCTGACTTTC. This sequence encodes CASSLEGTGVSGANVLTF.

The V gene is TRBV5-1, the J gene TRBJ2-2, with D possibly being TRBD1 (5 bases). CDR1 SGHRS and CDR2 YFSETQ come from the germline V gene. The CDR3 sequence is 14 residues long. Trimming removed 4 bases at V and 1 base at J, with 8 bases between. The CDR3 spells CASSDGQNTGELFF. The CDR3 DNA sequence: TGCGCCAGCAGCGATGGACAGAACACCGGGGAGCTGTTTTTT.

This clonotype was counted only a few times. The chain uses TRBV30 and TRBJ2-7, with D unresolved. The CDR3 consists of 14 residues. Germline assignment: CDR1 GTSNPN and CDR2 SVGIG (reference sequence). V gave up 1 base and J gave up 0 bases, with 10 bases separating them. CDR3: CAWSASPLSYEQYF. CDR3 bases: TGTGCCTGGAGTGCCTCACCACTCTCCTACGAGCAGTACTTC.

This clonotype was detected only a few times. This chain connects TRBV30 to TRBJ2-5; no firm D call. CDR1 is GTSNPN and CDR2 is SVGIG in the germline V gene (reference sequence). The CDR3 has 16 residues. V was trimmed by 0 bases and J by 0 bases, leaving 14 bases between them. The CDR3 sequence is CAWSVLPGSYQETQYF. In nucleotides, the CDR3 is TGTGCCTGGAGTGTACTTCCTGGCAGTTACCAAGAGACCCAGTACTTC.

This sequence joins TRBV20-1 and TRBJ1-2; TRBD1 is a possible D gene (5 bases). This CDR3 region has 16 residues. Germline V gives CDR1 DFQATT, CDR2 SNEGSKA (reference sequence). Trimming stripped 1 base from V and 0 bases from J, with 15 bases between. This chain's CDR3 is CSARVRQLNSNYGYTF. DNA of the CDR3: TGCAGTGCTAGAGTGAGACAGCTTAATTCTAACTATGGCTACACCTTC.

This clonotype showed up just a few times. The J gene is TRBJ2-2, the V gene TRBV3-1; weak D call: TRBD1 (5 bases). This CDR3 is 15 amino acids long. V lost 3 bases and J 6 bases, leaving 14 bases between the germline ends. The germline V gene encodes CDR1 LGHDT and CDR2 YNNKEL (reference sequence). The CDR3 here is CASSHRPLGAGELFF. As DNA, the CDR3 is TGTGCCAGCAGCCACCGCCCCCTAGGGGCCGGGGAGCTGTTTTTT.

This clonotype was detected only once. CDR3 amino acids: CASSYAGQGRAQYF. CDR3 bases: TGTGCCAGCAGTTACGCGGGACAAGGGAGGGCCCAGTACTTC. The J gene is TRBJ2-5, the V gene TRBV6-2 or TRBV6-3; D is perhaps TRBD2 (7 bases). Per the germline V gene, CDR1 is MNHEY and CDR2 is SVGEGT. V lost 2 bases and J lost 9, with 16 bases in between. The CDR3 spans 14 residues.

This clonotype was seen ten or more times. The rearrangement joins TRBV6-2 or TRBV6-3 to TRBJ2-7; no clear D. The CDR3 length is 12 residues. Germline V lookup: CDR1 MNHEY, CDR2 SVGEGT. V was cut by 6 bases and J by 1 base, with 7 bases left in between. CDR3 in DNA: TGTGCCAGCAGGCCGTCTTCCTACGAGCAGTACTTC. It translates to CASRPSSYEQYF.

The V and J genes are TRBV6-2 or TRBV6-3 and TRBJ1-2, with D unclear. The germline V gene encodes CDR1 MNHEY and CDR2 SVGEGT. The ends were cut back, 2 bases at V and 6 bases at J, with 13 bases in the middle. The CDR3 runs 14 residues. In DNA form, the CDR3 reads TGTGCCAGCAGTTACGTTACCGGGTTGAATGGCTACACCTTC. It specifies CASSYVTGLNGYTF.

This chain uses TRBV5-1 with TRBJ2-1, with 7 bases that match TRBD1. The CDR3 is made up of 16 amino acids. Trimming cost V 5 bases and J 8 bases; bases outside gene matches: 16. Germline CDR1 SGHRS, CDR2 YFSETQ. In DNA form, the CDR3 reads TGCGCCAGCAGTCAAGATGAAAGACCTACAGGGGATGAGCAGTTCTTC. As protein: CASSQDERPTGDEQFF.

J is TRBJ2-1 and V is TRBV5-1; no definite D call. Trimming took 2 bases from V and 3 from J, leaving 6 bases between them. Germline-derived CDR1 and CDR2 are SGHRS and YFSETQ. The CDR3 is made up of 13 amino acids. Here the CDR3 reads CASSLRDYNEQFF. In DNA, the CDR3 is TGCGCCAGCAGCTTACGAGACTACAATGAGCAGTTCTTC. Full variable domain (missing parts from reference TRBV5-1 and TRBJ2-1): KAGVTQTPRYLIKTRGQQVTLSCSPISGHRSVSWYQQTPGQGLQFLFEYFSETQRNKGNFPGRFSGRQFSNSRSEMNVSTLELGDSALYLCASSLRDYNEQFFGPGTRLTVL.

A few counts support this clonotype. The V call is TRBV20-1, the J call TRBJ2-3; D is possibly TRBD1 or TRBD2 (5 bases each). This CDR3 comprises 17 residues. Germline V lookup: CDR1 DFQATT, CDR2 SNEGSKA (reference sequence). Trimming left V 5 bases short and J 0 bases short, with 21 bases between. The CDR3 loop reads CSAYHRGDRGSTDTQYF. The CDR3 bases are TGCAGTGCTTATCACCGGGGAGATAGGGGCAGCACAGATACGCAGTATTTT.

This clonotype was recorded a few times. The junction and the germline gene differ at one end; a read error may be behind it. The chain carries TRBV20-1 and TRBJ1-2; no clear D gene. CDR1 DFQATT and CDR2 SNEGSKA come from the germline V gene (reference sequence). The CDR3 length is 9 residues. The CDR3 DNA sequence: TGCAGCAGCTCTTCGACCGAGGGCTTC. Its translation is CSSSSTEGF.

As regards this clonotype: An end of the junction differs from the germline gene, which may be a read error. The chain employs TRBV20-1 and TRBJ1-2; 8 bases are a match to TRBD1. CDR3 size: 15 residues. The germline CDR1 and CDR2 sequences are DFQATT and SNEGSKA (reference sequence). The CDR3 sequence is CIASVTNRGNYGYTF. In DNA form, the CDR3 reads TGCATTGCTAGTGTTACTAACAGGGGGAACTATGGCTACACCTTC.

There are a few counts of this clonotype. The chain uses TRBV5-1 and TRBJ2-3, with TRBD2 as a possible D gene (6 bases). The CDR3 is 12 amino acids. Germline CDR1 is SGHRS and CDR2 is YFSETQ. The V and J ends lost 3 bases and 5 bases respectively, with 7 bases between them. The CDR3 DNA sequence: TGCGCCAGCAGCTCGGAGGGAGATACGCAGTATTTT. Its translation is CASSSEGDTQYF.

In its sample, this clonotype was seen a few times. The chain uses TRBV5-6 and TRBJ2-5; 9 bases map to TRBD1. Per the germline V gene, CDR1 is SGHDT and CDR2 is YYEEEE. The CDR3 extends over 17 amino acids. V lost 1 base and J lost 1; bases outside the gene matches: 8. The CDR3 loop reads CASSLFTGGDSQETQYF. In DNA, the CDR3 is TGTGCCAGCAGCTTGTTCACAGGGGGCGACAGCCAAGAGACCCAGTACTTC.

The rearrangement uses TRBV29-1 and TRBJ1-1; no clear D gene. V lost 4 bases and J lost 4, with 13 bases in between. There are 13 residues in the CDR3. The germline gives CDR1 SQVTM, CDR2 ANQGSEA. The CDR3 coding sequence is TGCAGCGTTGTCGCGAGAAGGACCACTGAAGCTTTCTTT. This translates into CSVVARRTTEAFF. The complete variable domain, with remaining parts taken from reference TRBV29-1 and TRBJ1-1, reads SAVISQKPSRDICQRGTSLTIQCQVDSQVTMMFWYRQQPGQSLTLIATANQGSEATYESGFVIDKFPISRPNLTFSTLTVSNMSPEDSSIYLCSVVARRTTEAFFGQGTRLTVV.